One and the same sample provided the 9 T cell receptor beta chains below, sequenced in a study of T cell responses to AZD1222 COVID-19 vaccine. Assay: immunoSEQ multiplex PCR; the TCRdb copy retains only in-frame clones and omits some. The sample lists about 77,000 clones, approximately 92% occurring once. Source: peripheral blood, taken 28 days after the second AZD1222 dose. These receptors were collected from an adult who received the AZD1222 COVID-19 vaccine.

The genes are TRBV18 and TRBJ2-1; 9 nucleotides line up with TRBD1. Germline assignment: CDR1 KGHSH and CDR2 LQKENI. The CDR3 covers 16 residues. V trimming: 4 bases; J trimming: 2 bases; junction bases outside the gene matches: 6. CDR3 amino acids: CASSLSGTGPYNEQFF. CDR3 bases: TGTGCCAGCTCACTATCCGGGACAGGGCCCTACAATGAGCAGTTCTTC.

This clone was detected only once. As DNA, the CDR3 is TGTGCCAGCAGCCTCCGACTAGTGGCAGATACGCAGTATTTT. It codes for CASSLRLVADTQYF. The rearrangement joins TRBV3-1 (or the pseudogene TRBV3-2) to TRBJ2-3, with a possible D match to TRBD2 (6 bases). Trimming removed 4 bases at V and 4 bases at J, with 12 bases between. Germline V gene sequence: CDR1 LGHDT, CDR2 YNNKEL (reference sequence). The CDR3 is 14 amino acids.

The V call is TRBV11-1, the J call TRBJ1-3; TRBD1 might be the D (5 bases). The CDR3 is 13 amino acids. Germline assignment: CDR1 SGHAT and CDR2 FQDESV (reference sequence). V was cut by 5 bases and J by 4 bases, with 9 bases left in between. The CDR3 DNA sequence: TGTGCCAGCAGCCATCCAGGGGGAAACACCATATATTTT. As protein: CASSHPGGNTIYF.

The J gene is TRBJ2-5, the V gene TRBV19; TRBD2 matches 11 bases. The CDR3 totals 15 residues. Germline V lookup: CDR1 LNHDA, CDR2 SQIVND (reference sequence). The trim removed 6 bases at V and 4 bases at J, leaving 7 bases unmatched. The CDR3: CASRNSGLAGETQYF. For the CDR3, the DNA is TGTGCCAGTAGAAACAGCGGACTAGCGGGAGAGACCCAGTACTTC.

V and J are TRBV14 and TRBJ2-7, with D maybe TRBD1 (5 bases). The ends were cut back, 2 bases at V and 6 bases at J, with 14 bases in the middle. The CDR3 runs to 14 residues. Per the germline V gene, CDR1 is SGHDN and CDR2 is FVKESK. The CDR3 region has the DNA TGTGCCAGCAGCCAACATCACAGGCTCAGCGAGCAGTACTTC. Translation gives CASSQHHRLSEQYF. Full variable domain (missing parts from reference TRBV14 and TRBJ2-7): EAGVTQFPSHSVIEKGQTVTLRCDPISGHDNLYWYRRVMGKEIKFLLHFVKESKQDESGMPNNRFLAERTGGTYSTLKVQPAELEDSGVYFCASSQHHRLSEQYFGPGTRLTVT.

The V call is TRBV3-1 (or the pseudogene TRBV3-2), the J call TRBJ2-1, with no clear D. Per germline, CDR1 LGHDT and CDR2 YNNKEL (reference sequence). The CDR3 loop spans 17 amino acids. V lost 0 bases to trimming and J lost 3 bases, with 15 bases between them. DNA of the CDR3: TGTGCCAGCAGCCAAGAGGGTCTCCCGACCGACTACAATGAGCAGTTCTTC. This sequence encodes CASSQEGLPTDYNEQFF.

V is TRBV19 and J is TRBJ2-1; D gene ambiguous. In germline, CDR1 is LNHDA, CDR2 SQIVND (reference sequence). The CDR3 is 14 residues long. V was shortened by 0 bases and J by 3 bases, with 6 bases between the two germline ends. The CDR3 sequence: CASSIEAVYNEQFF. The DNA for the CDR3 is TGTGCCAGTAGTATAGAAGCAGTCTACAATGAGCAGTTCTTC.

The chain recombines TRBV5-1 with TRBJ2-5; the D gene is possibly TRBD1 (5 bases). The V end was cut by 4 bases, the J end by 1 base, with 11 bases between. Germline-derived CDR1 and CDR2 are SGHRS and YFSETQ. The length of the CDR3 is 14 residues. DNA of the CDR3: TGCGCCAGCAGCCAAGACAGTACCCAAGAGACCCAGTACTTC. Translated, it gives CASSQDSTQETQYF.

V usage is TRBV30 and J usage is TRBJ1-5; D possibly corresponds to TRBD1 (6 bases). The V end was cut by 0 bases, the J end by 4 bases, with 13 bases between. The germline V gene has CDR1 GTSNPN and CDR2 SVGIG (reference sequence). The CDR3 consists of 15 residues. CDR3 nucleotide sequence: TGTGCCTGGAGTGTAGTGGGACACCTAAATCAGCCCCAGCATTTT. Translating gives CAWSVVGHLNQPQHF.